These T cell receptor beta chains were read from a single sample in a study of blood T cell repertoires in COVID-19. The repertoire was sequenced with immunoSEQ multiplex PCR; TCRdb's copy has only in-frame clones and lacks some. Of about 140,000 clones in the sample, 85% to 90% are singletons; the top ten hold 7% to 10%. The sample was peripheral blood. The receptors were sampled from a woman in her fifties or sixties with acute or convalescent COVID-19. Both conserved end residues are part of each CDR3. The D gene is left open where the match is weak. Clone sizes are given selectively: once, few, many, or a class where the clone is expanded.

TRBJ2-3,TRBV24-1,15,NA,NA,CATSDRGGATDTQYF,TGTGCCACCAGTGATCGAGGGGGGGCCACAGATACGCAGTATTTT
TRBJ1-6,TRBV6-5,12,NA,NA,CASSSWTTPLHF,TGTGCCAGCAGTAGCTGGACAACCCCCCTCCACTTT
TRBJ2-1,TRBV5-3,17,NA,NA,CARSTYRLQPSYNEQFF,TGTGCCAGAAGCACGTATCGACTCCAACCCTCCTACAATGAGCAGTTCTTC
TRBJ1-2,TRBV5-1,14,TRBD1,NA,CASNLGQGNYGYTF,TGCGCCAGTAACCTGGGACAGGGAAACTATGGCTACACCTTC
TRBJ1-1,TRBV9,15,NA,NA,CASSVGWIQGTEAFF,TGTGCCAGCAGCGTAGGATGGATCCAGGGCACTGAAGCTTTCTTT
TRBJ2-2,TRBV3-1/TRBV3-2,16,TRBD1,NA,CASSPVSGGPTGELFF,TGTGCCAGCAGCCCTGTATCAGGGGGCCCCACCGGGGAGCTGTTTTTT
TRBJ1-5,TRBV6-2/TRBV6-3,14,NA,few,CASSYVRDNQPQHF,TGTGCCAGCAGTTACGTTCGGGATAATCAGCCCCAGCATTTT
TRBJ2-5,TRBV13,14,TRBD2,NA,CASGTSGGPMTQYF,TGTGCCAGCGGGACTAGCGGGGGTCCCATGACCCAGTACTTC
TRBJ1-3,TRBV7-9,18,NA,NA,CASSTTPPGTNSGNTIYF,TGTGCCAGCAGCACCACCCCACCCGGGACAAATTCTGGAAACACCATATATTTT
TRBJ2-2,TRBV5-4,16,NA,NA,CASSPGGAGGTGELFF,TGTGCCAGCAGCCCCGGGGGAGCCGGGGGCACCGGGGAGCTGTTTTTT
TRBJ2-5,TRBV5-4,18,NA,NA,CASRRGGAVGTFQETQYF,TGTGCCAGCAGGCGGGGCGGGGCAGTTGGTACCTTCCAAGAGACCCAGTACTTC
TRBJ2-3,TRBV15,14,TRBD2,NA,CATSRDGGADTQYF,TGTGCCACCAGCAGAGATGGGGGGGCAGATACGCAGTATTTT
TRBJ2-2,TRBV5-1,16,TRBD1,NA,CASSFTGEGNTGELFF,TGCGCCAGCAGCTTTACAGGGGAAGGAAACACCGGGGAGCTGTTTTTT
TRBJ2-2,TRBV10-3,14,TRBD2,NA,CALAGLASSGELFF,TGTGCCCTGGCGGGACTAGCGTCTAGCGGGGAGCTGTTTTTT
TRBJ1-1,TRBV6-5,14,TRBD1,NA,CASSLQGADTEAFF,TGTGCCAGCAGTTTACAGGGGGCTGACACTGAAGCTTTCTTT
TRBJ2-3,TRBV29-1,14,TRBD1,NA,CSAPDRGLVDTQYF,TGCAGCGCTCCGGACAGGGGGCTTGTAGATACGCAGTATTTT
TRBJ2-3,TRBV3-1/TRBV3-2,14,TRBD2,NA,CASSPYSGSDTQYF,TGTGCCAGCAGCCCTTATAGCGGGTCGGATACGCAGTATTTT
TRBJ1-1,TRBV18,16,NA,NA,CASSPELQAAGTEAFF,TGTGCCAGCTCACCCGAACTTCAGGCCGCGGGCACTGAAGCTTTCTTT
TRBJ2-7,TRBV18,15,NA,once,CASSPPRPRSYEQYF,TGTGCCAGCTCACCACCGAGGCCAAGGTCCTACGAGCAGTACTTC
TRBJ1-6,TRBV18,15,TRBD1,NA,CASSPSGTGGAPLHF,TGTGCCAGCTCACCGAGTGGGACAGGAGGTGCACCCCTCCACTTT
TRBJ1-4,TRBV28,14,TRBD1,NA,CASSFVDRGGKLFF,TGTGCCAGCAGTTTTGTCGACAGGGGGGGAAAACTGTTTTTT
TRBJ2-5,TRBV5-1,16,NA,NA,CASSLGGTPDQETQYF,TGCGCCAGCAGCTTGGGAGGGACACCCGACCAAGAGACCCAGTACTTC
TRBJ2-1,TRBV11-3,15,TRBD2,NA,CASSAGLAGENEQFF,TGTGCCAGCAGCGCGGGACTAGCGGGGGAAAATGAGCAGTTCTTC
TRBJ2-7,TRBV5-5,13,TRBD1,NA,CASGGQTGYEQYF,TGTGCCAGCGGGGGACAGACTGGCTACGAGCAGTACTTC
TRBJ1-2,TRBV24-1,14,NA,once,CATSDLDRPYGYTF,TGTGCCACCAGTGATCTAGACAGACCCTATGGCTACACCTTC
TRBJ2-7,TRBV7-6,14,NA,NA,CASSPTRLSYEQYF,TGTGCCAGCAGCCCAACACGACTCTCCTACGAGCAGTACTTC
TRBJ2-7,TRBV4-3,13,NA,NA,CASSLAGLGEQYF,TGCGCCAGCAGCCTCGCCGGGTTGGGCGAGCAGTACTTC
TRBJ2-2,TRBV5-1,15,TRBD2,NA,CASGSSGGNIGELFF,TGCGCCAGCGGGAGTAGCGGGGGTAACATCGGGGAGCTGTTTTTT
TRBJ2-5,TRBV9,14,NA,NA,CASSASPGQETQYF,TGTGCCAGCAGCGCCTCTCCGGGACAAGAGACCCAGTACTTC
TRBJ1-2,TRBV6-5,14,TRBD1,NA,CASSRDRGFYGYTF,TGTGCCAGCAGTCGGGACAGGGGGTTCTATGGCTACACCTTC
TRBJ1-1,TRBV11-3,19,NA,once,CASSLDRLAGGRVNTEAFF,TGTGCCAGCAGCTTAGATCGATTGGCCGGGGGAAGGGTGAACACTGAAGCTTTCTTT
TRBJ2-5,TRBV21-1,12,NA,NA,CASATTRETQYF,TGTGCCAGCGCTACGACGAGGGAGACCCAGTACTTC
TRBJ2-7,TRBV27,16,TRBD1,NA,CASSPSRDRGIYEQYF,TGTGCCAGCAGTCCGAGCCGGGACAGGGGGATATACGAGCAGTACTTC
TRBJ2-7,TRBV5-1,16,TRBD2,NA,CASSRSSGGASYEQYF,TGCGCCAGCAGCCGATCTAGCGGGGGGGCCTCCTACGAGCAGTACTTC
TRBJ2-6,TRBV28,14,NA,few,CASSFTLGANVLTF,TGTGCCAGCAGTTTCACTCTTGGGGCCAACGTCCTGACTTTC
TRBJ2-4,TRBV3-1/TRBV3-2,14,TRBD2,NA,CASSKGLAVNIQYF,TGTGCCAGCAGCAAGGGACTAGCGGTAAACATTCAGTACTTC
TRBJ2-7,TRBV7-8,14,TRBD1,NA,CASSSWDRAYEQYF,TGTGCCAGCAGCTCTTGGGACAGGGCATACGAGCAGTACTTC
TRBJ2-2,TRBV28,16,TRBD1,NA,CASSLPGTGYTGELFF,TGTGCCAGCAGTTTACCCGGGACAGGGTACACCGGGGAGCTGTTTTTT
TRBJ2-3,TRBV7-3,14,TRBD2,NA,CASSRLAGGDTQYF,TGTGCCAGCAGCCGACTAGCGGGGGGAGATACGCAGTATTTT
TRBJ2-7,TRBV4-1,15,TRBD1,NA,CASRTWTGNSYEQYF,TGCGCCAGCAGGACGTGGACAGGGAACTCCTACGAGCAGTACTTC
TRBJ2-4,TRBV6-5,14,TRBD1,NA,CASTRGTGGNIQYF,TGTGCCAGCACAAGAGGGACAGGGGGAAACATTCAGTACTTC
TRBJ2-5,TRBV11-3,16,TRBD2,once,CASSFRSSGGWETQYF,TGTGCCAGCAGCTTTCGGTCTAGCGGGGGTTGGGAGACCCAGTACTTC
TRBJ2-2,TRBV4-2,17,TRBD1,NA,CASSQLKTGENTGELFF,TGTGCCAGCAGCCAATTGAAGACAGGGGAGAACACCGGGGAGCTGTTTTTT
TRBJ2-1,TRBV4-2,15,NA,NA,CASSQGQIGDNEQFF,TGTGCCAGCAGCCAAGGCCAGATAGGAGACAATGAGCAGTTCTTC
TRBJ2-5,TRBV5-4,14,TRBD2,NA,CASSISGGRETQYF,TGTGCCAGCAGCATTAGCGGGGGACGAGAGACCCAGTACTTC
TRBJ2-1,TRBV30,12,TRBD2,NA,CAWRREGIEQFF,TGTGCCTGGAGGCGGGAGGGTATTGAGCAGTTCTTC
TRBJ2-2,TRBV3-1/TRBV3-2,22,TRBD2,NA,CASSQGPSRRLAGAPGTGELFF,TGTGCCAGCAGCCAAGGACCCTCCCGAAGACTAGCGGGGGCTCCGGGCACCGGGGAGCTGTTTTTT
TRBJ2-7,TRBV4-2,16,TRBD2,few,CASSQDARGGSYEQYF,TGTGCCAGCAGCCAAGATGCGCGGGGGGGCTCCTACGAGCAGTACTTC